The clone carrying this T cell receptor (beta chain) was counted only a few times. Its antigen is unidentified. The sample is drawn from a study of beta chain features in type 1 diabetes. CD4+ naive, central memory, regulatory and stem cell-like memory cells were sorted via CD45RO/CCR7/CD25/CD127/CD95/CD27. Without exception, sorted populations had purity beyond 95%. Expressed TCRB transcripts were sequenced because the isolated RNA had all been reverse transcribed beforehand. Using immunoSEQ multiplex PCR, the repertoire was profiled, and TCRdb retains in-frame clones only, with some absent. Of under 850,000 clones in the sample, under 15% were seen once. The germline CDR1 and CDR2 sequences are GTSNPN and SVGIG (reference sequence). The V end was cut by 1 base, the J end by 4 bases, with 16 bases between. The CDR3 extends over 15 amino acids. Study-wide findings and caveats: Within each of all four CD4+ subsets, Type 1 diabetes patients had TCRB CDR3s that were moderately but significantly shorter. Overrepresentation of cells with high TCR expression could result from cDNA sequencing.

The chain carries TRBV30 and TRBJ1-2, with D possibly matching TRBD1 (6 bases). The clonotype was recovered from a man younger than 30 with type 1 diabetes. Material for sequencing was naive CD4+ T cells from blood. CDR3 nucleotides: TGTGCCTGGAGTGACAGGGTTGGGGTAGGCTATGGCTACACCTTC. Translated, it gives CAWSDRVGVGYGYTF.